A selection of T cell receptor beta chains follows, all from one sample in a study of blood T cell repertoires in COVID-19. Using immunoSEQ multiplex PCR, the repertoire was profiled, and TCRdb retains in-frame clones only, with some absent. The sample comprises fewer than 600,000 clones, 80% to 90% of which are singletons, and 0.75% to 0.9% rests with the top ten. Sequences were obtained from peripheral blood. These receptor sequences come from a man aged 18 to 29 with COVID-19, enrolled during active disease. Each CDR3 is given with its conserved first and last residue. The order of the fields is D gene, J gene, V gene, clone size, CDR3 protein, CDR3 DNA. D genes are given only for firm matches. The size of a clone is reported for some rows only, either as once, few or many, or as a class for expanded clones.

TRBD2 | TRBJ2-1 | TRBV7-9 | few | CASSPGGSGYNEQFF | TGTGCCAGCAGCCCCGGGGGGAGCGGGTACAATGAGCAGTTCTTC
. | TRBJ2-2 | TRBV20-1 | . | CSASPPGENTGELFF | TGCAGTGCTAGTCCCCCCGGGGAAAACACCGGGGAGCTGTTTTTT
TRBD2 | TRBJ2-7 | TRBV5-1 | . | CASSSTGTSGESSYEQYF | TGCGCCAGCAGCTCTACCGGGACTAGCGGGGAGTCCTCCTACGAGCAGTACTTC
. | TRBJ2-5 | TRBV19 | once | CASSIDRPGTQYF | TGTGCCAGTAGTATCGACCGCCCGGGGACCCAGTACTTC
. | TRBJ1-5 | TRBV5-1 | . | CASSLDGSNQPQHF | TGCGCCAGCAGCTTGGACGGGAGCAATCAGCCCCAGCATTTT
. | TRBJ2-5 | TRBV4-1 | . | CASSQVSSRVRETQYF | TGCGCCAGCAGCCAAGTCTCATCCAGGGTGAGAGAGACCCAGTACTTC
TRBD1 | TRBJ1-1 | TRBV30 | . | CAWGSGTGGEWPLRPHNTEAFF | TGTGCCTGGGGATCAGGGACAGGGGGGGAATGGCCCCTTCGCCCCCATAACACTGAAGCTTTCTTT
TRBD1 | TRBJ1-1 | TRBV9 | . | CASSDGTGNTEAFF | TGTGCCAGCAGCGACGGGACAGGCAACACTGAAGCTTTCTTT
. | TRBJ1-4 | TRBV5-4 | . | CASSLGGGITNEKLFF | TGTGCCAGCAGCTTGGGGGGGGGCATAACTAATGAAAAACTGTTTTTT
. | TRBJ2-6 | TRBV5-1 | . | CASSLAPVSGANVLTF | TGCGCCAGCAGCTTGGCCCCCGTCTCTGGGGCCAACGTCCTGACTTTC
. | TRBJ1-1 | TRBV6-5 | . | CASMGDGGGNTEAFF | TGTGCCAGCATGGGGGACGGCGGGGGGAACACTGAAGCTTTCTTT
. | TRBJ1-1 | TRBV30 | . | CAWSVYGRQKAMNTEAFF | TGTGCCTGGAGTGTGTATGGCAGACAAAAAGCCATGAACACTGAAGCTTTCTTT
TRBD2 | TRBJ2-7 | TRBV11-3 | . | CASSLVAGGEYEQYF | TGTGCCAGCAGCTTAGTAGCGGGAGGGGAATACGAGCAGTACTTC